This TCR beta chain comes out of a study of type 1 and type 2 diabetes patients. General study findings and limits: Age and gender were not matched between study groups, possibly biasing interpretation.

Amplification started from genomic DNA. A primer set of 30 forward and 13 reverse primers amplified the CDR3. TCRdb fed the multiplex PCR reads into MiXCR, producing one record per CDR3 protein. Of 250,000 to 300,000 distinct CDR3 sequences in the sample, over 45% were seen once. This clonotype was seen more than once but under ten times. What it binds is not known. The CDR3 spans 13 residues. Germline-derived CDR1 and CDR2 are DFQATT and SNEGSKA (reference sequence). The chain is built from TRBV20-1 and TRBJ1-1; D is unresolved. The sample comprised peripheral blood mononuclear cells (PBMCs). The origin of this receptor is a young man with type 2 diabetes. CDR3 in DNA: TGCAGGGCACGAGCAGAAAAAGACACTGAAGCTTTCTTT. Amino acid sequence: CRARAEKDTEAFF.